This T cell receptor beta chain stems from a study of Graves' ophthalmopathy and Graves' hyperthyroidism. Study results and caveats: Built on 13 signatures, a model told ophthalmopathy apart from stable hyperthyroidism with 85% to 90% sensitivity and 81.08% specificity.

Comments on this clonotype: Its antigen is unknown.

Amplification targeted the TCR beta CDR3 regions, with RNA transcripts as the source material. After a first-round RT-PCR with HTBI primers, a second-round multiplex PCR was run. TCRdb re-analysed the multiplex PCR reads in MiXCR, keeping a single row per CDR3 protein. Of 200,000 to 300,000 distinct CDR3 sequences listed, 40% to 50% are singletons. V dropped 2 bases and J dropped 0 bases, with 10 bases sitting between them. Germline CDR1 reads DFQATT; CDR2 reads SNEGSKA (reference sequence). This CDR3 comprises 14 residues. This chain links TRBV20-1 with TRBJ1-1; D gene ambiguous. The clonotype comes from an adult man with Graves' ophthalmopathy. Sequencing was done on a sample of peripheral blood. In DNA, the CDR3 is TGCAGTGCTAGAAGGCAAACACTGAACACTGAAGCTTTCTTT. It encodes CSARRQTLNTEAFF.